These 5 T cell receptor beta chains were all obtained from the same sample, sequenced in a study of glioma-infiltrating T cells (dated by TCRdb to the mid-2010s). TCRdb shows the sequencer as Illumina MiSeq. The iRepertoire nested amplicon-rescue multiplex PCR (arm-PCR) platform was used to amplify TCR alpha and beta CDR3 regions from RNA. The public reads were run again by TCRdb, first through fastp at Q25 and then through MiXCR, and only productive beta chains were kept. Each record represents a unique CDR3 protein, reported with the most common genes and DNA among its rows. For this sample there are about 140,000 distinct CDR3 sequences; 39% appear just once. The top ten clonotypes cover around 18% of the sample. The specimen sequenced was glioma tissue, nonneoplastic brain tissue, or PBMCs (not recorded which). All receptors come from a human donor with low-grade glioma or glioblastoma, undergoing nonglioma brain surgery, or in good health (not recorded which).

As regards this clonotype: One junction end does not reproduce the germline sequence, and a read error may be involved. V usage is TRBV7-2 and J usage is TRBJ2-7, with a tentative D call TRBD2 (5 bases). CDR3 length: 16 amino acids. Germline loops: CDR1 SGHTA, CDR2 FQGNSA. CDR3 sequence (DNA): TGTGCCAGCAGCTCGACCGAGCGGCAAGGCTCCTACGAACAGTACTTC. Protein sequence: CASSSTERQGSYEQYF.

This CDR3 reads CASSPRPTGELFF. For the CDR3, the DNA is TGTGCCAGCAGCCCTCGTCCCACCGGGGAGCTGTTTTTT. V usage is TRBV7-3 and J usage is TRBJ2-2; D ambiguous. The germline V and J ends were trimmed by 5 bases and 4 bases, with 8 bases remaining between them. This CDR3 has 13 amino acids. Germline CDR1 reads SGHTA; CDR2 reads FQGTGA.

This chain uses TRBV19 with TRBJ1-5; possibly TRBD1 for D (5 bases). This CDR3 has 13 residues. Germline V gives CDR1 LNHDA, CDR2 SQIVND (reference sequence). With 7 bases removed from V and 3 bases from J, the gap between germline ends came to 10 bases. The chain's CDR3 is CASNWGINQPQHF. The CDR3 coding sequence is TGTGCCAGTAACTGGGGGATCAATCAGCCCCAGCATTTT.

CDR3 DNA sequence: TGCAGTGCTAGGGCTAGCGGCCTCCCCTCAGATACGCAGTATTTT. Translation: CSARASGLPSDTQYF. The V call is TRBV20-1, the J call TRBJ2-3; 7 bases match TRBD2. V gave up 3 bases and J gave up 4 bases; unmatched junction bases: 10. Germline lookup yields CDR1 DFQATT and CDR2 SNEGSKA (reference sequence). This CDR3 region has 15 residues.

The gene calls are TRBV20-1 and TRBJ2-5; D remains ambiguous. V was clipped by 4 bases and J by 2 bases, with 14 bases between them. Germline lookup yields CDR1 DFQATT and CDR2 SNEGSKA (reference sequence). The CDR3 loop spans 14 amino acids. The CDR3 bases are TGCAGTGCTATTCCAATAGGGCGACAAGAGACCCAGTACTTC. This encodes CSAIPIGRQETQYF.